This T cell receptor beta chain originates from a study of regulatory T cells in long-lasting Graves disease. General study findings and limits: Accuracy may have been reduced by the small sample size. Persistent disease favored TRBV28, TRBJ1-2 and TRBJ2-5.

Time point: newly diagnosed GD, antithyroid drugs for less than 3 months. Researchers made the TCR library from RNA that was extracted from PBMCs. Per germline, CDR1 SGHTA and CDR2 FQGTGA. The CDR3 loop spans 12 amino acids. V was shortened by 5 bases and J by 9 bases, with 11 bases between the two germline ends. This clonotype was seen repeatedly, ten times or more. Its antigen is not known. To make TCR beta libraries, researchers used iRepertoire HTBI primers and Arm-PCR of CDR3 regions. TCRdb reprocessed the multiplex PCR reads with MiXCR, giving one entry per CDR3 protein. The profile shows 400,000 to 500,000 distinct CDR3 sequences, less than 15% of them singletons. Separately, the same data were catalogued under a study of T cells in Graves' hyperthyroidism and ophthalmopathy. That source reports: A set of HTBI primers served as the primers for a first-round RT-PCR of the TCR CDR3. Ophthalmopathy was told apart from stable hyperthyroidism by a 13 V-J model.

The chain uses TRBV7-3 and TRBJ2-1; D is perhaps TRBD1 (5 bases). The receptor's source is a woman in her 50s with Graves disease. The sequences come from peripheral blood mononuclear cells (PBMCs), collected at new diagnosis, from a patient treated with antithyroid drugs. CDR3 nucleotide sequence: TGTGCCAGCAGCGAAGCAGGGTCTGAGCAGTTCTTC. Amino acid sequence: CASSEAGSEQFF.